This paragraph covers one TCR beta chain sequence. These data are taken from a study of Tregs in tolerant kidney transplant recipients. Sequencing used immunoSEQ multiplex PCR; TCRdb keeps in-frame clones, though not all of them. Of about 110,000 clones listed, around 87% are singletons. This CDR3 contains 12 residues. Deletions cut 6 bases from V and 7 bases from J, with 12 bases between. Per germline, CDR1 MNHNY and CDR2 SVGAGI (reference sequence). The clonotype comes from a human donor who received a combined kidney and bone marrow transplant. This chain joins TRBV6-6 and TRBJ1-2; D possibly corresponds to TRBD1 (5 bases). Specimen: CD4+ T cells from blood, collected before the transplant. The CDR3 here is CASRRPGGGYTF. As DNA, the CDR3 is TGTGCCAGCAGGCGCCCGGGGGGTGGCTACACCTTC.